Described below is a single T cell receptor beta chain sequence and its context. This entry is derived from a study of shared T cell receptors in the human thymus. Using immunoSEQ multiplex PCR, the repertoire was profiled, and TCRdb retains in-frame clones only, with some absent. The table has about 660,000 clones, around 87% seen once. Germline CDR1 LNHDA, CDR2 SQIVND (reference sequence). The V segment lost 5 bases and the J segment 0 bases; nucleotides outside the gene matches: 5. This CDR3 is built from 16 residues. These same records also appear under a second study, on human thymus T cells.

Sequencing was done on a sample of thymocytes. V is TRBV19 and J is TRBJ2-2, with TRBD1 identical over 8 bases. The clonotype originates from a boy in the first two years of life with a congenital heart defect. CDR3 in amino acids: CASSHRTGPNTGELFF. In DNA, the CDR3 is TGTGCCAGTAGTCATCGGACAGGGCCGAACACCGGGGAGCTGTTTTTT.